The entry below gives a single TCR beta chain sequence along with its context. The CDR3 has 15 residues. The junction had 8 bases not matched to a gene; V was cut back by 2 bases and J by 5 bases. The V gene's germline CDR1 is SGHTA and CDR2 FQGNSA. This sample was taken from a study of blood T cell repertoires in COVID-19. The assay was immunoSEQ multiplex PCR, and TCRdb's table has in-frame clones only and misses some. The sample consists of approximately 98,000 clones, about four fifths of them appearing once. The chain links TRBV7-2 to TRBJ1-2, with TRBD1 matching 7 bases. The TCR was taken from a woman between 65 and 79 years old with acute or convalescent COVID-19. Sequencing used peripheral blood. The CDR3 reads CASSLRDRAGYGYTF. The DNA for the CDR3 is TGTGCCAGCAGCTTACGCGACAGGGCTGGGTATGGCTACACCTTC.